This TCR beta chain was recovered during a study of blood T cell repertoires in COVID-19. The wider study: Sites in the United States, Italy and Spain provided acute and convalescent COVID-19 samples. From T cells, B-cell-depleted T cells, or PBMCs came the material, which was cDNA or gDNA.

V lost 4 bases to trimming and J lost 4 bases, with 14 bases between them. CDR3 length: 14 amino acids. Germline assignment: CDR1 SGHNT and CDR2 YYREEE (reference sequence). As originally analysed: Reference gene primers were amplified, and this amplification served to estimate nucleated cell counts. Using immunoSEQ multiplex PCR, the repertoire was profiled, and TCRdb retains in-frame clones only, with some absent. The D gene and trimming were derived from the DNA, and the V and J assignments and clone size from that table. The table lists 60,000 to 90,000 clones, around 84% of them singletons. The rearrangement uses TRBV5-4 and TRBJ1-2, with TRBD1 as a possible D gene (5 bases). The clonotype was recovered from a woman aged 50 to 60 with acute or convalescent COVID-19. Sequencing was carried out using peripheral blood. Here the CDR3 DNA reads TGTGCCAGCAGCCCCCCCGGCACAGGCTATGGCTACACCTTC. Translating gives CASSPPGTGYGYTF.